This is a list of T cell receptor beta chains from one sample in a study of regulatory T cells in long-lasting Graves disease. Using its own MiXCR run on the multiplex PCR reads, TCRdb lists one record per CDR3 protein. Seen here are under 500,000 distinct CDR3 sequences, around 20% observed once, and the top ten hold 7% to 10%. The sample was peripheral blood mononuclear cells (PBMCs), taken when the disease was refractory, from a patient treated with antithyroid drugs. The receptor source for this set is a female donor with Graves disease. The CDR3 runs from the conserved cysteine through the conserved F or W. Each record gives: J gene, clone size, D gene, V gene, CDR3 DNA, CDR3 protein. D genes are given only for firm matches. Only part of the rows carry a size: once, few, many, or a class if the clone is expanded.

TRBJ2-5	-	-	TRBV20-1	TGCGGTGCTAGAACAGGATCAGAGACCCAGTACTTC	CGARTGSETQYF
TRBJ2-2	few	TRBD2	TRBV12-3/TRBV12-4	TGTGCCAGCAGTTACTGGACTAGCGGGGTGGGGTGGGGCACCGGGGAGCTGTTTTTT	CASSYWTSGVGWGTGELFF
TRBJ2-7	-	-	TRBV20-1	TGCAGTGCTAGAGCACCGGGAGTCGTCTACGAGCAGTACTTC	CSARAPGVVYEQYF
TRBJ2-5	-	TRBD1	TRBV7-2	TGTGCCAGCAGCCAGGGGACAGGGTTTGGGGAGACCCAGTACTTC	CASSQGTGFGETQYF
TRBJ2-3	-	-	TRBV2	TGTGCCAGCAGTTTAATTGGGGGGAGTACAGATACGCAGTATTTT	CASSLIGGSTDTQYF
TRBJ2-3	-	-	TRBV7-2	TGTGCCAGCAGCCCCGCTTTGGGCGATACGCAGTATTTT	CASSPALGDTQYF
TRBJ1-1	few	-	TRBV2	TGTGCCAGCAGCCCTCTATACCGCCCGTCTGAAGCTTTCTTT	CASSPLYRPSEAFF
TRBJ2-7	many	-	TRBV28	TGTGCCAGCAGGGGGGGCATCGAGCAGTACTTC	CASRGGIEQYF
TRBJ2-5	many	-	TRBV7-2	TGTGCCAGCAGCCGAGGGGTGGCGGAGACCCAGTACTTC	CASSRGVAETQYF
TRBJ2-6	few	TRBD1	TRBV18	TGTGCCAGCTCACCAGGGGACAGGGACCCTGGGGCCAACGTCCTGACTTTC	CASSPGDRDPGANVLTF
TRBJ2-4	few	-	TRBV6-5	TGTGCCAGCAGTTACTCGAGGGCCTCTAAAAACATTCAGTACTTC	CASSYSRASKNIQYF
TRBJ2-2	few	-	TRBV11-2	TGTGCCAGCAGCTTAGGCGGCCAGCGGAAAAACACCGGGGAGCTGTTTTTT	CASSLGGQRKNTGELFF
TRBJ2-3	-	-	TRBV28	TGTGCCAGCAGCCGAGGACAGCCAGATACGCAGTATTTT	CASSRGQPDTQYF
TRBJ1-1	few	-	TRBV7-2	TGTGCCAGCAGCCTGTCCCCCGGGGGGAACACTGAAGCTTTCTTT	CASSLSPGGNTEAFF
TRBJ1-2	few	-	TRBV7-9	TGTGCCAGCAGCTCGAACGCCTATGGCTACACCTTC	CASSSNAYGYTF
TRBJ2-2	few	-	TRBV6-1	TGTGCCAGCGGAGCGGACACCGGGGAGCTGTTTTTT	CASGADTGELFF
TRBJ1-5	few	-	TRBV24-1	TGTGCCACCAGTGATTCGGTCAATCAGCCCCAGCATTTT	CATSDSVNQPQHF
TRBJ1-6	once	-	TRBV19	TGTGCCAGTAGTCCGGGGAATCTATATAATTCACCCCTCCACTTT	CASSPGNLYNSPLHF
TRBJ2-2	-	-	TRBV7-3	TGTGCCAGCAGCTCACAGGGTCTGGGAACCGGGGAGCTGTTTTTT	CASSSQGLGTGELFF
TRBJ2-7	many	TRBD2	TRBV6-2/TRBV6-3	TGTGCCAGCAGTTACGGGACTAGCGGGAGCCCACGAAGCATCTACGAGCAGTACTTC	CASSYGTSGSPRSIYEQYF
TRBJ2-6	many	-	TRBV28	TGTGCCAGCAGTCAATTTTCTGGGGCCAACGTCCTGACTTTC	CASSQFSGANVLTF
TRBJ2-7	many	-	TRBV29-1	TGCAGCGTGAGAGGAAGGAGCTCCTACGAGCAGTACTTC	CSVRGRSSYEQYF
TRBJ2-5	-	-	TRBV7-9	TGTGCCAGCAGCTTTGAGGGAGAGGTAGAGGCCCAGTACTTC	CASSFEGEVEAQYF
TRBJ2-3	few	TRBD1	TRBV10-3	TGTGCCATCCGATCGGACAGGGGAGATACGCAGTATTTT	CAIRSDRGDTQYF
TRBJ2-3	-	-	TRBV28	TGTGCCAGCAGCAGTCCCACAGGGTTATATCGCACAGATACGCAGTATTTT	CASSSPTGLYRTDTQYF
TRBJ1-1	many	-	TRBV6-1	TGTGCCAGCGGGCGAGGGACTAGTGAAGCTTTCTTT	CASGRGTSEAFF
TRBJ2-5	once	TRBD1	TRBV30	TGTGCCTGGAGAAAGACAGGGGGTCAAGAGACCCAGTACTTC	CAWRKTGGQETQYF
TRBJ1-1	many	-	TRBV27	TGTGCCAGCAACTATCAGGGGAACACTGAAGCTTTCTTT	CASNYQGNTEAFF
TRBJ2-7	many	-	TRBV7-2	TGTGCCAGCAGCTTCTTCCGGGACACACTCGAGCAGTACTTC	CASSFFRDTLEQYF
TRBJ1-1	-	TRBD1	TRBV10-3	TGTGCCATCAGTGATCCAGGGGGGAGCACTGAAGCTTTCTTT	CAISDPGGSTEAFF
TRBJ1-5	-	-	TRBV4-1	TGCGCCAGCAGCCGGCAAAGTGGCGGACAGCCCCAGCATTTT	CASSRQSGGQPQHF
TRBJ1-2	few	TRBD1	TRBV20-1	TGCAGTGCTACCAACAGGGGTCGGGATGGCTACACCTTC	CSATNRGRDGYTF
TRBJ2-7	-	TRBD2	TRBV12-3/TRBV12-4	TGTGCCGGCACAACGATAACCTTGGGGACTAGCGGGAGCTACGAGCAGTACTTC	CAGTTITLGTSGSYEQYF
TRBJ1-1	many	-	TRBV9	TGTGCCAGCAGCGCGCGGCTCAGTAACACTGAAGCTTTCTTT	CASSARLSNTEAFF
TRBJ1-1	-	-	TRBV6-2/TRBV6-3	TGTGCCAGCAGTTTGGGAAGGGGCTTGGACACTGAAGCTTTCTTT	CASSLGRGLDTEAFF
TRBJ1-4	many	-	TRBV2	TGTGCCAGCAGATCCAAGGGACGTTTAGGAGAAAAACTGTTTTTT	CASRSKGRLGEKLFF
TRBJ2-2	-	-	TRBV10-3	TGTGCCAGCAACACCCGCACCGGGGAGCTGTTTTTT	CASNTRTGELFF
TRBJ1-1	many	-	TRBV28	TGTGCCAGCAGTGGGGTCGTAACCGGTGAAGCTTTCTTT	CASSGVVTGEAFF
TRBJ2-2	many	TRBD2	TRBV28	TGTGCCAGCAGTCCCCTAGCGGGATGGACCGGGGAGCTGTTTTTT	CASSPLAGWTGELFF
TRBJ1-5	many	TRBD1	TRBV6-2/TRBV6-3	TGTGCCAGCAGTTCAGGGGGTAGCAATCAGCCCCAGCATTTT	CASSSGGSNQPQHF
TRBJ2-2	few	-	TRBV29-1	TGCAGCGTTGAATGGATCGGGAGCAGGGCCGGGGAGCTGTTTTTT	CSVEWIGSRAGELFF
TRBJ2-7	-	-	TRBV6-5	TGTGCCAGCAGTTACTCGATGGGCGCGAGCGAGCAGTACTTC	CASSYSMGASEQYF
TRBJ2-7	few	-	TRBV7-9	TGTGCCAGCAGCTTAGCGGGCTTCGGATACGAGCAGTACTTC	CASSLAGFGYEQYF